A few counts support the clone carrying this TCR beta chain. This record comes from a study of blood T cell repertoires in COVID-19. Study in general: Italy, Spain and the United States were the sources of the convalescent and acute COVID-19 samples. From T cells, B-cell-depleted T cells, or PBMCs came the material, which was cDNA or gDNA.

V lost 1 base and J lost 5, with 8 bases in between. CDR1 is SGHTA and CDR2 is FQGNSA in the germline V gene. The CDR3 is 14 residues long. Source study methods: Cell counts per sample came from amplifying reference gene primers. The assay was immunoSEQ multiplex PCR, and TCRdb's table has in-frame clones only and misses some. V and J calls and clone size are copied from that table; D and trimming were computed from the DNA. The sample consists of some 150,000 clones, 70% to 90% of them appearing once. This chain connects TRBV7-2 to TRBJ2-2; no clear D gene. The sequence came from a woman between 55 and 75 years old with acute or convalescent COVID-19. The sequenced sample consisted of peripheral blood. The CDR3 nucleotides are TGTGCCAGCAGCTTAGAAGTGCGAACCGGGGAGCTGTTTTTT. As protein: CASSLEVRTGELFF.